Many counts were recorded for the clone carrying this T cell receptor beta chain. The antigen is not known. The protocol was immunoSEQ multiplex PCR, while the TCRdb copy is restricted to in-frame clones and leaves out a portion. This repertoire holds tens of thousands of clones, and none appear only once. Germline V gene sequence: CDR1 ENHRY, CDR2 SYGVKD. This CDR3 region has 13 residues. J was trimmed by 8 bases and V by 9 bases; bases with no gene match: 9. This related bone marrow graft donor gave peripheral blood on the day of marrow donation. The sample comes from a study of T cells after posttransplantation cyclophosphamide. General study points: After PTCy, TRB diversity resembled that of CNI/methotrexate controls. Skin or GI-infiltrating T cells shared few TRB sequences with blood. Later blood repertoires were often dominated by clones from the donor CD8+ memory compartment.

Specimen: PBMCs. The chain carries TRBV10-3 and TRBJ2-1; 8 positions match TRBD2. The sequence was collected from a man between 40 and 49 years old in good health, CMV-negative, and a related stem cell transplant donor. Here the CDR3 reads CAISGDFFDEQFF. The CDR3 DNA follows: TGTGCCATTAGCGGGGATTTCTTCGATGAGCAGTTCTTC.